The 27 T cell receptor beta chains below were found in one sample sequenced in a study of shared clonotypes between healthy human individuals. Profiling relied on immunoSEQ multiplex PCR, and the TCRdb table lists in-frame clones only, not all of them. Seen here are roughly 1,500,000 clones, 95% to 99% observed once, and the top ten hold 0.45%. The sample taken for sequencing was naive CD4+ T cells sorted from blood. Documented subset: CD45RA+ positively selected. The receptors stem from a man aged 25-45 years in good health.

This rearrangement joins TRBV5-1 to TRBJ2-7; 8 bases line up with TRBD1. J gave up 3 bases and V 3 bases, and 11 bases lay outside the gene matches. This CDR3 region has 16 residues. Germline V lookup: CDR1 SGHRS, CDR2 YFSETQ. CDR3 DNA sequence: TGCGCCAGCAGCTCCCTTCAGGGGGCGGGTATCTACGAGCAGTACTTC. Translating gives CASSSLQGAGIYEQYF.

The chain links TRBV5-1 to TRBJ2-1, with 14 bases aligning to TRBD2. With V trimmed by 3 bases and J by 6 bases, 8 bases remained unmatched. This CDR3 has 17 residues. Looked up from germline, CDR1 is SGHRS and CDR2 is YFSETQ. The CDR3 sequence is CASSSGLAGERVNEQFF. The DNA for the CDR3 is TGCGCCAGCAGCTCGGGACTAGCGGGAGAAAGGGTCAATGAGCAGTTCTTC.

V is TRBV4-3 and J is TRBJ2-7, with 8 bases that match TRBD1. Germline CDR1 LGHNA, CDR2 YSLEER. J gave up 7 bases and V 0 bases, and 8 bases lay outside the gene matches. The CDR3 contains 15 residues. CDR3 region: CASSQESRGLGEQYF. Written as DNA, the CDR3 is TGCGCCAGCAGCCAAGAATCCAGGGGGCTTGGGGAGCAGTACTTC.

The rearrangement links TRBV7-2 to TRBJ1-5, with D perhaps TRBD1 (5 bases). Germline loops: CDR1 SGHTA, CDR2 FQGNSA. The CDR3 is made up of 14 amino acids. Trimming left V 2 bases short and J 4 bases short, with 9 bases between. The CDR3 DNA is TGTGCCAGCAGCTTAACAAGACAGAATCAGCCCCAGCATTTT. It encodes CASSLTRQNQPQHF.

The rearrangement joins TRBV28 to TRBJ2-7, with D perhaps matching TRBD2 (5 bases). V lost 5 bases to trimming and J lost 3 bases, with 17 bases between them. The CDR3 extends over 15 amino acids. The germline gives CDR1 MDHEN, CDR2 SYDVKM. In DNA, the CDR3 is TGTGCCAGCAGTCCCTCGGCGACGGGAATCTACGAGCAGTACTTC. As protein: CASSPSATGIYEQYF.

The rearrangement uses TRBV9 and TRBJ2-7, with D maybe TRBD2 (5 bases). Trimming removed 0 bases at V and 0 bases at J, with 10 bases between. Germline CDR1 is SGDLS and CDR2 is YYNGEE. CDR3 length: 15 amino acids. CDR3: CASSVGGSSSYEQYF. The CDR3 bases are TGTGCCAGCAGCGTAGGAGGGAGTAGCTCCTACGAGCAGTACTTC. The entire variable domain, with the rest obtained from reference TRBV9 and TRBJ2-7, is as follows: DSGVTQTPKHLITATGQRVTLRCSPRSGDLSVYWYQQSLDQGLQFLIQYYNGEERAKGNILERFSAQQFPDLHSELNLSSLELGDSALYFCASSVGGSSSYEQYFGPGTRLTVT.

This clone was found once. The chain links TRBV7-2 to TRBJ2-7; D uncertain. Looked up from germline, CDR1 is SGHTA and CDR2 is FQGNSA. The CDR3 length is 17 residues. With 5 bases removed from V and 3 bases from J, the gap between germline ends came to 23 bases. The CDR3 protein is CASSPRSAAKPLYEQYF. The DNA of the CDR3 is TGTGCCAGCAGCCCGCGTTCGGCGGCGAAGCCCCTCTACGAGCAGTACTTC.

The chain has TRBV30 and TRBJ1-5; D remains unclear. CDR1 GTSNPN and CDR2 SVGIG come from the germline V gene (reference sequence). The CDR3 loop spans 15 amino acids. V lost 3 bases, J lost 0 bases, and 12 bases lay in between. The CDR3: CAWRPGAYSNQPQHF. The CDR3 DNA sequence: TGTGCCTGGAGACCAGGAGCGTATAGCAATCAGCCCCAGCATTTT.

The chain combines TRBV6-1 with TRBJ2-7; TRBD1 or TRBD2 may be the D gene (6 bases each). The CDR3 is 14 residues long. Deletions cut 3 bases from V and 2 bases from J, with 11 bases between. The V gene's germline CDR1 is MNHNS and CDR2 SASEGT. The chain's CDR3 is CASSDIGGPYEQYF. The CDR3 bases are TGTGCCAGCAGTGATATTGGGGGGCCCTACGAGCAGTACTTC.

The CDR3 loop reads CASSPPGVWKTGELFF. CDR3 bases: TGTGCCAGCAGCCCGCCCGGGGTATGGAAAACCGGGGAGCTGTTTTTT. V is TRBV7-2 and J is TRBJ2-2; D possibly corresponds to TRBD2 (5 bases). The length of the CDR3 is 16 residues. Trimming shortened V by 5 bases and J by 5 bases, and 18 bases separated the two germline ends. Germline V gene sequence: CDR1 SGHTA, CDR2 FQGNSA.

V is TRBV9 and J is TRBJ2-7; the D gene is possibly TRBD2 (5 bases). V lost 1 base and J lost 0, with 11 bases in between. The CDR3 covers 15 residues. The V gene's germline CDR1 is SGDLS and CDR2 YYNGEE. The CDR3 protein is CASSVSAGDSYEQYF. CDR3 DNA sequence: TGTGCCAGCAGCGTATCTGCGGGTGACTCCTACGAGCAGTACTTC.

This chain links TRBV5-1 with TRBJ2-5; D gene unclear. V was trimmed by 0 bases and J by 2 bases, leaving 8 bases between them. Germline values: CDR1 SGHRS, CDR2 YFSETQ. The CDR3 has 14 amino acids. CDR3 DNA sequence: TGCGCCAGCAGCTTGGTCTTCGGTCAAGAGACCCAGTACTTC. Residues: CASSLVFGQETQYF.

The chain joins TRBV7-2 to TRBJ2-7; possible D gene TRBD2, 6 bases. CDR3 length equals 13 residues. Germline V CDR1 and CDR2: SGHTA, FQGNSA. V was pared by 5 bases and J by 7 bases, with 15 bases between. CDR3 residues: CASSQGVGREQYF. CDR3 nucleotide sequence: TGTGCCAGCAGCCAAGGGGTAGGGAGGGAGCAGTACTTC.

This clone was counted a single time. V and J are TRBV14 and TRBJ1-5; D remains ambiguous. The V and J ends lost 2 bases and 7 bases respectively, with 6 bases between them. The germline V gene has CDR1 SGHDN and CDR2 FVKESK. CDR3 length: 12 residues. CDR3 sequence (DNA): TGTGCCAGCAGCCAAATCGGGCAGCCCCAGCATTTT. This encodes CASSQIGQPQHF. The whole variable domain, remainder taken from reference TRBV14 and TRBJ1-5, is EAGVTQFPSHSVIEKGQTVTLRCDPISGHDNLYWYRRVMGKEIKFLLHFVKESKQDESGMPNNRFLAERTGGTYSTLKVQPAELEDSGVYFCASSQIGQPQHFGDGTRLSIL.

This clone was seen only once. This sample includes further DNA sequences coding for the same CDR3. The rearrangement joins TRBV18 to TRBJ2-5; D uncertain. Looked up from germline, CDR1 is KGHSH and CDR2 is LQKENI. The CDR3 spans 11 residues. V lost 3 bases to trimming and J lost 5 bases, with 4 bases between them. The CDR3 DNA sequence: TGTGCCAGCTCACCGTCGGAGACCCAGTACTTC. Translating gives CASSPSETQYF.

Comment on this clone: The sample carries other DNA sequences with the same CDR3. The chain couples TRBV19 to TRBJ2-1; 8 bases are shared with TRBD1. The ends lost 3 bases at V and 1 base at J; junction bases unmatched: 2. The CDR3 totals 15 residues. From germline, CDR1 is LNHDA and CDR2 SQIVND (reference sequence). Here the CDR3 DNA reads TGTGCCAGTAGTATTGGGACAGGATCCTACAATGAGCAGTTCTTC. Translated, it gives CASSIGTGSYNEQFF.

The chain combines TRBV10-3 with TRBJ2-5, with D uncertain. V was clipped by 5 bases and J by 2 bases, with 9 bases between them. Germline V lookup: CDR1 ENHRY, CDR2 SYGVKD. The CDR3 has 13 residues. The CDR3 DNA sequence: TGTGCCATCAGTTCAGACGGACAAGAGACCCAGTACTTC. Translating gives CAISSDGQETQYF.

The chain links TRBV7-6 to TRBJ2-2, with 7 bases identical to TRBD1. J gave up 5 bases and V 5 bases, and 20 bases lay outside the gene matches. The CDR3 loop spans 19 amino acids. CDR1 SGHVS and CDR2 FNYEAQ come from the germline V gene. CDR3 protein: CASSLGQDPLDRQTGELFF. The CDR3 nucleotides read TGTGCCAGCAGCCTCGGACAGGACCCCCTCGACCGCCAGACCGGGGAGCTGTTTTTT.

CDR3 coding DNA: TGTGCCAGCAGCCGCCCAGGGGTAAACTCCTACGAGCAGTACTTC. Translation gives CASSRPGVNSYEQYF. The chain recombines TRBV6-5 with TRBJ2-7; D possibly corresponds to TRBD1 (6 bases). Deletions cut 6 bases from V and 0 bases from J, with 15 bases between. Germline-derived CDR1 and CDR2 are MNHEY and SVGAGI. The length of the CDR3 is 15 residues.

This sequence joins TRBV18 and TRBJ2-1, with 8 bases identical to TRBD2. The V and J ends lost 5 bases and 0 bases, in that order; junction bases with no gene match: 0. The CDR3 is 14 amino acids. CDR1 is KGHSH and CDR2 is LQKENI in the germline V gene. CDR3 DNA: TGTGCCAGCTCAGGACTAGCCTCCTACAATGAGCAGTTCTTC. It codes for CASSGLASYNEQFF.

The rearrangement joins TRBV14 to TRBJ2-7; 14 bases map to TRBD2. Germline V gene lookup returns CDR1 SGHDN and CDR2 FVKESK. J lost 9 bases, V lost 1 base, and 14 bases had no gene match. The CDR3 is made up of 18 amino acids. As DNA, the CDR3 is TGTGCCAGCAGCCAAGGAAGGGGGGTGACTAGCGGGAGGGCCATGCAGTACTTC. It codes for CASSQGRGVTSGRAMQYF.

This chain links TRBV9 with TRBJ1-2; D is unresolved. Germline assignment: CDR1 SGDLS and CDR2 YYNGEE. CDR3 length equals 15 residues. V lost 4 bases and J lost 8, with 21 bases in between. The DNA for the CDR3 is TGTGCCAGCAGCTCAAATAGGGTGGGGAGAGGCGGCTACACCTTC. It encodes CASSSNRVGRGGYTF.

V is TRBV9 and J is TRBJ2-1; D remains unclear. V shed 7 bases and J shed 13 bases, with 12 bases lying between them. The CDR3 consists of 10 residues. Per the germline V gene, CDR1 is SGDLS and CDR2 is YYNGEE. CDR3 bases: TGTGCCAGCTCTCGAGTGATCCAGTTCTTC. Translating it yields CASSRVIQFF.

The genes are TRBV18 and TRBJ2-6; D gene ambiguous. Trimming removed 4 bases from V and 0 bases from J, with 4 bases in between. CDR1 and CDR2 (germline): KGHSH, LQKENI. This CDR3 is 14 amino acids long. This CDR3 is CASSLLSGANVLTF. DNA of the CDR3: TGTGCCAGCTCACTTCTCTCTGGGGCCAACGTCCTGACTTTC.

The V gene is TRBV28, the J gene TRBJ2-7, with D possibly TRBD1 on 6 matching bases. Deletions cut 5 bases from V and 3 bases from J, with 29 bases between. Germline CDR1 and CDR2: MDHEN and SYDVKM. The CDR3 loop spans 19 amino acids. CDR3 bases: TGTGCCAGCAGTCGTTTATTGAGAAACAGGGAGCACTCGGGCTACGAGCAGTACTTC. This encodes CASSRLLRNREHSGYEQYF.

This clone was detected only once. The CDR3 reads CASRGLPNTGELFF. In DNA, the CDR3 is TGTGCCAGCAGGGGACTACCCAACACCGGGGAGCTGTTTTTT. This chain uses TRBV6-1 with TRBJ2-2, with 7 bases matching TRBD2. The germline gives CDR1 MNHNS, CDR2 SASEGT. CDR3 length: 14 amino acids. The junction had 3 bases not matched to a gene; V was cut back by 6 bases and J by 2 bases.

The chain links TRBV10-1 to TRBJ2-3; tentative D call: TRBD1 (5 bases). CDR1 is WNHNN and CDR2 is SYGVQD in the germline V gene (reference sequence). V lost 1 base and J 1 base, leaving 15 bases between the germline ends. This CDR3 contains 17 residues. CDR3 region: CASSEFRRGLGTDTQYF. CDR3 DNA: TGCGCCAGCAGTGAGTTCAGAAGGGGTCTGGGCACAGATACGCAGTATTTT.